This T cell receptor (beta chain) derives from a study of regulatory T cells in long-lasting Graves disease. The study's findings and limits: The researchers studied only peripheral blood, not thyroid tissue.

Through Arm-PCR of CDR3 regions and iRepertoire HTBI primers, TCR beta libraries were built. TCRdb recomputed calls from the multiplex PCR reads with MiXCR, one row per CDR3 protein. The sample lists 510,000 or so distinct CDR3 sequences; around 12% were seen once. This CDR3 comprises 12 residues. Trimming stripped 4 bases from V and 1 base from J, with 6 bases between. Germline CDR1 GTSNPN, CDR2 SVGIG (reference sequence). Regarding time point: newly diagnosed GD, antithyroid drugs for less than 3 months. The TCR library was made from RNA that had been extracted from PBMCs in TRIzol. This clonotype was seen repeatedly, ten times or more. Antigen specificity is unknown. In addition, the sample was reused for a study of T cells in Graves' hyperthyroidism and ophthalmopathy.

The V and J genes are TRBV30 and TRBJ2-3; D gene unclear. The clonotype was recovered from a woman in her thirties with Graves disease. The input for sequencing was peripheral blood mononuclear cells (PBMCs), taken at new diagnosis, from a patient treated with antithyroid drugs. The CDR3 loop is CAWTRGTDTQYF. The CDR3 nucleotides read TGTGCCTGGACTAGGGGCACAGATACGCAGTATTTT. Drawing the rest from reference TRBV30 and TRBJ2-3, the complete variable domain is SQTIHQWPATLVQPVGSPLSLECTVEGTSNPNLYWYRQAAGRGLQLLFYSVGIGQISSEVPQNLSASRPQDRQFILSSKKLLLSDSGFYLCAWTRGTDTQYFGPGTRLTVL.